Described below is a single T cell receptor beta chain sequence and its context. The data belong to a study of CD8 T cells in Susac syndrome. About the study: Among the Susac syndrome patients sequenced, five or six had active disease and roughly 8 were in remission.

The T cells that were sequenced for TCR beta were CD8+ and CD4+ cells from blood. With random hexamers, roughly 0.5 to 1 ug RNA was reverse transcribed. TCRdb reprocessed the immunoSEQ multiplex PCR reads via MiXCR and lists one record per CDR3 protein. This repertoire shows just over 150,000 distinct CDR3 sequences, about 95% found once; its top ten account for 0.16%. The CDR3 extends over 13 amino acids. The germline V gene encodes CDR1 SGHDT and CDR2 YYEEEE. V shed 3 bases and J shed 2 bases, with 6 bases lying between them. The sample comprised CD4+ T cells from PBMCs. The TCR was taken from a human donor with Susac syndrome. The V gene is TRBV5-6, the J gene TRBJ2-1; no firm D call. CDR3 protein: CASSSTTYNEQFF. In nucleotides, the CDR3 is TGTGCCAGCAGCTCGACCACCTACAATGAGCAGTTCTTC.